The 18 T cell receptor beta chains in this list originate from one sample, sequenced in a study of graft-versus-host responses after intestinal transplantation. Measured with immunoSEQ multiplex PCR; TCRdb has only the in-frame clones, and not every one. The table has approximately 12,000 clones, over 85% seen once. Source: PBMCs, taken just under 110 days after intestinal transplant. The receptors here all came from a human patient who received an intestinal transplant, so some T cells may come from the graft donor.

The genes are TRBV7-6 and TRBJ1-2; D is unresolved. The length of the CDR3 is 16 residues. Per germline, CDR1 SGHVS and CDR2 FNYEAQ. V gave up 3 bases and J gave up 5 bases, with 19 bases separating them. The chain's CDR3 is CASSFCHESRKYGYTF. CDR3 sequence (DNA): TGTGCCAGCAGCTTTTGTCATGAATCTCGAAAGTATGGCTACACCTTC.

This chain connects TRBV15 to TRBJ2-1; TRBD1 aligns across 7 bases. Germline CDR1 LNHNV, CDR2 YYDKDF (reference sequence). Unmatched junction bases numbered 11, after V lost 4 bases and J lost 5 bases. This CDR3 region has 16 residues. CDR3 bases: TGTGCCACCAGCACCCTCTCCGGGACAGCACACAATGAGCAGTTCTTC. This codes for CATSTLSGTAHNEQFF.

The CDR3 loop is CASRMGQGSSYEQYF. The CDR3 coding sequence is TGTGCCAGTAGGATGGGACAGGGGAGCTCCTACGAGCAGTACTTC. V is TRBV19 and J is TRBJ2-7; 10 bases align to TRBD1. This CDR3 region has 15 residues. Per germline, CDR1 LNHDA and CDR2 SQIVND (reference sequence). The ends lost 6 bases at V and 0 bases at J; junction bases unmatched: 5.

The genes are TRBV6-5 and TRBJ2-7; D may correspond to TRBD1 or TRBD2 (7 bases each). This CDR3 is built from 14 residues. Germline CDR1 reads MNHEY; CDR2 reads SVGAGI. The V end lost 5 bases, the J end lost 0 bases, and 11 bases lay between the germline ends. CDR3 amino acids: CASSGGDSSYEQYF. CDR3 coding DNA: TGTGCCAGCAGTGGGGGGGACAGCTCCTACGAGCAGTACTTC.

The gene calls are TRBV5-4 and TRBJ2-3; 10 nucleotides agree with TRBD2. CDR1 and CDR2 from the germline V gene are SGHNT and YYREEE (reference sequence). V lost 4 bases and J lost 2; bases outside the gene matches: 7. The CDR3 covers 16 residues. CDR3 bases: TGTGCCAGCAGCCCCCAACTAGCGGGGTACACAGATACGCAGTATTTT. As protein: CASSPQLAGYTDTQYF.

The chain joins TRBV18 to TRBJ1-1, with unresolved D. Per germline, CDR1 KGHSH and CDR2 LQKENI. This CDR3 has 16 residues. The V end was cut by 3 bases, the J end by 0 bases, with 14 bases between. This CDR3 is CASSPLRATMNTEAFF. CDR3 nucleotide sequence: TGTGCCAGCTCACCCCTACGGGCCACCATGAACACTGAAGCTTTCTTT.

The gene calls are TRBV5-1 and TRBJ1-4; 7 positions match TRBD1. The CDR3 has 21 residues. After removal of 3 bases from V and 1 base from J, the junction contained 21 bases not matched to a gene. The germline V gene has CDR1 SGHRS and CDR2 YFSETQ. The CDR3 protein is CASSSSFTGQREEGTNEKLFF. CDR3 DNA: TGCGCCAGCAGCTCATCATTTACGGGACAGCGAGAGGAAGGAACTAATGAAAAACTGTTTTTT. Together with reference TRBV5-1 and TRBJ1-4, the CDR3 gives the full variable domain: KAGVTQTPRYLIKTRGQQVTLSCSPISGHRSVSWYQQTPGQGLQFLFEYFSETQRNKGNFPGRFSGRQFSNSRSEMNVSTLELGDSALYLCASSSSFTGQREEGTNEKLFFGSGTQLSVL.

This sequence joins TRBV28 and TRBJ1-3; maybe TRBD1 (5 bases). V lost 3 bases and J 2 bases, leaving 11 bases between the germline ends. Germline values: CDR1 MDHEN, CDR2 SYDVKM. The CDR3 has 15 amino acids. The CDR3 sequence is CASSFWGSPGNTIYF. As DNA, the CDR3 is TGTGCCAGCAGTTTTTGGGGGTCCCCTGGAAACACCATATATTTT.

The chain couples TRBV19 to TRBJ2-6, with D perhaps matching TRBD1 (5 bases). CDR1 is LNHDA and CDR2 is SQIVND in the germline V gene (reference sequence). V was clipped by 10 bases and J by 1 base, with 17 bases between them. CDR3 size: 16 residues. CDR3 DNA: TGTGCCACCGAGCCACTTAGGGGTTCTGGGGCCAACGTCCTGACTTTC. It yields the protein CATEPLRGSGANVLTF.

Here the CDR3 DNA reads TGTGCCAGCATTAGGGGGCTCGAAGGCGCTGAAGCTTTCTTT. Translation gives CASIRGLEGAEAFF. The rearrangement uses TRBV28 and TRBJ1-1, with 7 bases lining up with TRBD1. CDR1 and CDR2 (germline): MDHEN, SYDVKM. With V trimmed by 7 bases and J by 6 bases, 11 bases remained unmatched. The CDR3 sequence is 14 residues long.

V is TRBV7-6 and J is TRBJ1-3, with D hard to call. This CDR3 spans 16 amino acids. Germline values: CDR1 SGHVS, CDR2 FNYEAQ. V was trimmed by 0 bases and J by 0 bases, leaving 9 bases between them. The CDR3 DNA sequence: TGTGCCAGCAGCTTAGCAAGGTTGGGCTCTGGAAACACCATATATTTT. Translating gives CASSLARLGSGNTIYF.

The CDR3 DNA is TGTGCCAGCAGCCCCGGGACAGGTAATCAGCCCCAGCATTTT. Protein sequence: CASSPGTGNQPQHF. The rearrangement uses TRBV27 and TRBJ1-5, with 8 bases fitting TRBD1. V trimming: 6 bases; J trimming: 4 bases; junction bases outside the gene matches: 5. The CDR3 contains 14 residues. Germline loops: CDR1 MNHEY, CDR2 SMNVEV (reference sequence).

This chain uses TRBV29-1 with TRBJ1-1; D is unresolved. The ends were cut back, 3 bases at V and 5 bases at J, with 19 bases in the middle. CDR3 length: 15 amino acids. From germline, CDR1 is SQVTM and CDR2 ANQGSEA. CDR3 in DNA: TGCAGCGTTGACCCCTGGAGGAAATTGGGGACTGAAGCTTTCTTT. Translation gives CSVDPWRKLGTEAFF. The complete variable domain, with remaining parts taken from reference TRBV29-1 and TRBJ1-1, reads SAVISQKPSRDICQRGTSLTIQCQVDSQVTMMFWYRQQPGQSLTLIATANQGSEATYESGFVIDKFPISRPNLTFSTLTVSNMSPEDSSIYLCSVDPWRKLGTEAFFGQGTRLTVV.

The chain recombines TRBV6-6 with TRBJ2-3, with a tentative D call TRBD2 (6 bases). CDR3 size: 15 residues. Germline CDR1 is MNHNY and CDR2 is SVGAGI (reference sequence). V was pared by 4 bases and J by 0 bases, with 11 bases between. The CDR3 DNA sequence: TGTGCCAGCAGTTCACACGGGACTAGCACAGATACGCAGTATTTT. It translates to CASSSHGTSTDTQYF.

The V gene is TRBV2, the J gene TRBJ2-3; D gene unclear. V lost 4 bases, J lost 2 bases, and 7 bases lay in between. The CDR3 is 13 residues long. Germline V gives CDR1 SNHLY, CDR2 FYNNEI. The CDR3 DNA reads as TGTGCCAGCAGTGTAGGTAACACAGATACGCAGTATTTT. This sequence encodes CASSVGNTDTQYF. Complete variable domain (other parts from reference TRBV2 and TRBJ2-3): EPEVTQTPSHQVTQMGQEVILRCVPISNHLYFYWYRQILGQKVEFLVSFYNNEISEKSEIFDDQFSVERPDGSNFTLKIRSTKLEDSAMYFCASSVGNTDTQYFGPGTRLTVL.

This clone was recorded only once. V is TRBV7-9 and J is TRBJ1-1; no clear D gene. The V end was cut by 5 bases, the J end by 2 bases, with 15 bases between. This CDR3 is built from 15 residues. Germline CDR1 is SEHNR and CDR2 is FQNEAQ (reference sequence). CDR3 sequence (DNA): TGTGCCAGCAGCATCGACACCACCGGAAACACTGAAGCTTTCTTT. Its protein is CASSIDTTGNTEAFF.

This sequence joins TRBV25-1 and TRBJ1-6; maybe TRBD1 (5 bases). CDR3 length: 15 residues. V shed 3 bases and J shed 7 bases, with 13 bases lying between them. Germline loops: CDR1 MGHDK, CDR2 SYGVNS. The CDR3 reads CASSDLGHLNSPLHF. Here the CDR3 DNA reads TGTGCCAGCAGTGATCTGGGGCACCTAAATTCACCCCTCCACTTT.

The V and J genes are TRBV4-1 and TRBJ2-1, with 7 bases aligning to TRBD2. Losses at the gene ends were 3 bases for V and 0 bases for J; bases not matched to a gene: 8. CDR3 size: 17 residues. Germline V gene sequence: CDR1 MGHRA, CDR2 YSYEKL. DNA of the CDR3: TGCGCCAGCAGCCACCCCGGGACTATGGTCTCCTACAATGAGCAGTTCTTC. This sequence encodes CASSHPGTMVSYNEQFF.